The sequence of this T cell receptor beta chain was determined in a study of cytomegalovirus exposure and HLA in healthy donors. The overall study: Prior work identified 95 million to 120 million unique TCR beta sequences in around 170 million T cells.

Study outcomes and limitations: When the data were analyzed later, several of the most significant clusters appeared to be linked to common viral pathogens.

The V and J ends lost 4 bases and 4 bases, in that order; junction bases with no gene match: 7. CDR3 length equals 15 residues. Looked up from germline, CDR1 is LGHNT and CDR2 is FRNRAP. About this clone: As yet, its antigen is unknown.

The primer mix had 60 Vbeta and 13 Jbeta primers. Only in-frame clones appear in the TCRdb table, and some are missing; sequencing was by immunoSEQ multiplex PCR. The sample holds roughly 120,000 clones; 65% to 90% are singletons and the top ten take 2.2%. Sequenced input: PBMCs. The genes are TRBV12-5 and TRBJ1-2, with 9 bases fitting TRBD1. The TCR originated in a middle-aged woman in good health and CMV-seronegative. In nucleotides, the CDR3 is TGTGCTAGTGGTTCGGGGGGGGACAGGGTCTATGGCTACACCTTC. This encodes CASGSGGDRVYGYTF.